The rows below give T cell receptor beta chains drawn from one sample of a study of cytomegalovirus exposure and HLA in healthy donors. Profiled with immunoSEQ multiplex PCR; TCRdb holds only in-frame clones, not every one. This sample has about 170,000 clones, with around 85% found just once. Sequences were obtained from PBMCs. These receptors came from a male donor in good health and CMV-seronegative. Both conserved end residues are part of each CDR3. A D gene is named only where the DNA matches it firmly. Some rows mark clone size as missing; the rest say once, few, many or name a class of expanded clone.

D gene	V gene	clone size	J gene	CDR3 DNA	CDR3 protein
.	TRBV5-1	.	TRBJ2-1	TGCGCCAGCAGCTTGGTCGTCGGGGGAACTGAGGGTGAGCAGTTCTTC	CASSLVVGGTEGEQFF
.	TRBV6-6	.	TRBJ1-2	TGTGCCAGCAGTTACATGGGGGGGTATGGCTACACCTTC	CASSYMGGYGYTF
.	TRBV5-5	.	TRBJ1-4	TGTGCCGGCAGCCTCTTCGGGAGATCAACTAATGAAAAACTGTTTTTT	CAGSLFGRSTNEKLFF
.	TRBV6-5	.	TRBJ1-2	TGTGCCAGCAGTCGAAGGGAGGGGGATGGCTACACCTTC	CASSRREGDGYTF
.	TRBV6-1	few	TRBJ1-1	TGTGCCAGCAGCAATCAGGGATACACTGAAGCTTTCTTT	CASSNQGYTEAFF
.	TRBV19	.	TRBJ2-5	TGTGCCAGTAGGCAGGGCCCCCGAGAGACCCAGTACTTC	CASRQGPRETQYF
.	TRBV5-4	.	TRBJ2-5	TGTGCCAGCAGCTCCGGAGGGAGCTTCCAAGAGACCCAGTACTTC	CASSSGGSFQETQYF
.	TRBV6-5	.	TRBJ1-2	TGTGCCAGCAGGCCTTACCGGTTTCACTATGGCTACACCTTC	CASRPYRFHYGYTF
TRBD1	TRBV6-5	few	TRBJ2-2	TGTGCCAGCAAGGACAGGGCCACCGGGGAGCTGTTTTTT	CASKDRATGELFF
.	TRBV18	.	TRBJ1-2	TGTGCCAGCTCACCAGATGTAACAGGGAACTATGGCTACACCTTC	CASSPDVTGNYGYTF
TRBD1	TRBV25-1	.	TRBJ1-3	TGTGCCAGCAGTGCGGGGACAGGGGCCCGCTCTGGAAACACCATATATTTT	CASSAGTGARSGNTIYF
.	TRBV18	few	TRBJ2-6	TGTGCCAGCTCACCCAACAGTGGCTCTGGGGCCAACGTCCTGACTTTC	CASSPNSGSGANVLTF
.	TRBV6-5	.	TRBJ2-7	TGTGCCAGCAGTCCCCCAGGGCCCGTCTACGAGCAGTACTTC	CASSPPGPVYEQYF
TRBD1	TRBV10-2	.	TRBJ1-2	TGCGCCAGCAGTGAGCAGATGGGACAGTTCTATGGCTACACCTTC	CASSEQMGQFYGYTF
TRBD1	TRBV19	.	TRBJ1-4	TGTGCCAGTAGACCCCTCACAGGGGTGAGGGAAAAACTGTTTTTT	CASRPLTGVREKLFF
TRBD2	TRBV5-4	few	TRBJ2-5	TGTGCCAGCAGCTTGGGTCCGGGGGGAAAACAAGAGACCCAGTACTTC	CASSLGPGGKQETQYF
TRBD1	TRBV7-9	few	TRBJ1-1	TGTGCCAGCAGCCGGGACAGGTCTCAGAAAGCTTTCTTT	CASSRDRSQKAFF
.	TRBV5-1	.	TRBJ1-6	TGCGCCAGCAGCTTGGTCCTCACAGGGCGGGAGGGGTCACCCCTCCACTTT	CASSLVLTGREGSPLHF
.	TRBV7-9	.	TRBJ2-3	TGTGCCAGCAGCCCTCAAGGGGGGGCAGGAGATACGCAGTATTTT	CASSPQGGAGDTQYF
.	TRBV5-6	.	TRBJ1-1	TGTGCCAGCAGCAATGGCCCGAACACTGAAGCTTTCTTT	CASSNGPNTEAFF
TRBD1	TRBV7-2	.	TRBJ2-2	TGTGCCAGCAGGGGAACCGGGACAGGGGAGACCGGGGAGCTGTTTTTT	CASRGTGTGETGELFF
.	TRBV6-5	.	TRBJ1-6	TGTGCCAGCAGTTACTCGCTAAGCTCCTATAATTCACCCCTCCACTTT	CASSYSLSSYNSPLHF
.	TRBV19	few	TRBJ1-2	TGTGCCAGTACGGGTCGGAACTACTATGGCTACACCTTC	CASTGRNYYGYTF
.	TRBV7-9	.	TRBJ1-2	TGTGCCAGCAGCTTACTGACGTCGGGGGATGGCTACACCTTC	CASSLLTSGDGYTF
TRBD1	TRBV4-1	few	TRBJ2-1	TGCGCCAGCAGCCAGGAAGGGGGCGTGTGGAATGAGCAGTTCTTC	CASSQEGGVWNEQFF
TRBD2	TRBV11-2	.	TRBJ2-7	TGTGCCAGCAGCTTAGGAGCGGGGGGACCCTACGAGCAGTACTTC	CASSLGAGGPYEQYF
.	TRBV6-5	.	TRBJ2-7	TGTGCCAGCAGTGACAGAACCGACTACGAGCAGTACTTC	CASSDRTDYEQYF
.	TRBV6-5	.	TRBJ1-1	TGTGCCAGCAGTTACTCGGGCAGGGGCACTGAAGCTTTCTTT	CASSYSGRGTEAFF
TRBD1	TRBV11-2	.	TRBJ1-2	TGTGCCAGCAGCTCCTACAGGGGGCTTAGCTATGGCTACACCTTC	CASSSYRGLSYGYTF
TRBD1	TRBV6-5	.	TRBJ1-2	TGTGCCAGCGGACCGGGACAGATTTACTATGGCTACACCTTC	CASGPGQIYYGYTF
.	TRBV7-9	.	TRBJ1-1	TGTGCCAGCAGCCCCAGTTTGTACACTGAAGCTTTCTTT	CASSPSLYTEAFF
.	TRBV7-9	.	TRBJ1-1	TGTGCCAGCAGCTTAGGGGCAGGGAACACTGAAGCTTCCTTT	CASSLGAGNTEASF
TRBD2	TRBV12-5	.	TRBJ2-5	TGTGCTAGTGGTTGGGGACTAGCGGAAGAGACCCAGTACTTC	CASGWGLAEETQYF
TRBD2	TRBV6-4	.	TRBJ2-4	TGTGCCAGCAGTGACCGGGCTAGCGGGGGGCACGGCATTCAGTACTTC	CASSDRASGGHGIQYF
.	TRBV29-1	.	TRBJ2-3	TGCAGCGTTGAAACGGGGGGCACAGATACGCAGTATTTT	CSVETGGTDTQYF
.	TRBV7-2	.	TRBJ1-2	TGTGCCAGCAGCTTAGCTACTCAAAACTATGGCTACACCTTC	CASSLATQNYGYTF
.	TRBV7-2	.	TRBJ1-6	TGTGCCAGCAGCTTAGGGGGATCGGGGATGAATTCACCCCTCCACTTT	CASSLGGSGMNSPLHF
.	TRBV5-1	.	TRBJ2-5	TGCGCCAGCAGCTCCGCGGGGCGAGGGTGGCAAGAGACCCAGTACTTC	CASSSAGRGWQETQYF
.	TRBV2	.	TRBJ2-1	TGTGCCAGCAGTGATAGAGGGCCGAGTGAGCAGTTCTTC	CASSDRGPSEQFF
.	TRBV21-1	.	TRBJ2-7	TGTGCCAGCAGCACCGGGGGGGGGATTAGCTCCTACGAGCAGTACTTC	CASSTGGGISSYEQYF
TRBD2	TRBV9	.	TRBJ2-1	TGTGCCAGCAGCGTAAGCGGGGGGGCCATCTACAATGAGCAGTTCTTC	CASSVSGGAIYNEQFF
.	TRBV6-6	.	TRBJ1-4	TGTGCCAGCAGTCATCGACCGGTGCGGCACGAAAAACTGTTTTTT	CASSHRPVRHEKLFF
.	TRBV7-9	once	TRBJ2-7	TGTGCCAGCAGCTCTTCCGCCGGGACATCTTACGAGCAGTACTTC	CASSSSAGTSYEQYF
.	TRBV5-4	.	TRBJ2-1	TGTGCCAGCAGCTTGGATTTAGAGAGCTCCTACAATGAGCAGTTCTTC	CASSLDLESSYNEQFF
.	TRBV7-9	.	TRBJ1-2	TGTGCCAGCAGCTTACTACCGGGACAAGGTATCAACTATGGCTACACCTTC	CASSLLPGQGINYGYTF
.	TRBV30	.	TRBJ1-1	TGTGCCTGGAGCCCCCAGGGGATCGGAGCTTTCTTT	CAWSPQGIGAFF
.	TRBV4-1	.	TRBJ1-3	TGCGCCAGCAGCCAGGTGAGGGGAAACACCATATATTTT	CASSQVRGNTIYF
.	TRBV11-2	.	TRBJ1-5	TGTGCCAGCAGCTTAGAAGGCAGGGGAAATCAGCCCCAGCATTTT	CASSLEGRGNQPQHF
.	TRBV19	.	TRBJ1-3	TGTGCCAGTAGTCTCCGGGCAGGGAATGCTGGAAACACCATATATTTT	CASSLRAGNAGNTIYF
.	TRBV2	.	TRBJ2-5	TGTGCCAGCAGATGGCAGAGGGAGACCCAGTACTTC	CASRWQRETQYF
TRBD1	TRBV6-1	.	TRBJ1-1	TGTGCCAGCAGTGTGGGCAGGGGGCCTACTGAAGCTTTCTTT	CASSVGRGPTEAFF
TRBD1	TRBV6-5	once	TRBJ1-1	TGTGCCAGCAGTTACTCTGGACAGGGATTAGCTTTCTTT	CASSYSGQGLAFF
.	TRBV13	.	TRBJ2-7	TGTGCCAGCAGCTTAGGGGAAACGGGCTACGAGCAGTACTTC	CASSLGETGYEQYF
.	TRBV11-1	.	TRBJ2-7	TGTGCCAGCAGCTTATTGGGCGTAACCTACGAGCAGTACTTC	CASSLLGVTYEQYF
TRBD1	TRBV18	.	TRBJ2-7	TGTGCCAGCTCGAGGGGGCCCTACGAGCAGTACTTC	CASSRGPYEQYF